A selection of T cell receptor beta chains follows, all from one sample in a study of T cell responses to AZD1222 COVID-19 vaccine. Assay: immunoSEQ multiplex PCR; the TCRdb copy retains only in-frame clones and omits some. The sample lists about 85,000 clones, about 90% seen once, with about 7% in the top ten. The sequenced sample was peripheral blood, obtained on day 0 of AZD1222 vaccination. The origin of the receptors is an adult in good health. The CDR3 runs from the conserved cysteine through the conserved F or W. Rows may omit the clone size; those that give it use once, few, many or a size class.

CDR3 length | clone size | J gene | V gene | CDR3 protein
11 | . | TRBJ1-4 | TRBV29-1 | CSGTRVGQLFF
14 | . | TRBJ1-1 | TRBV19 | CASSIVRGNTEAFF
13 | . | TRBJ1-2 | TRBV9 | CASSVETAGGYTF
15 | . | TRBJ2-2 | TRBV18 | CASSPPGRNTGELFF
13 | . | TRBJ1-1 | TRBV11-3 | CASSLGDSTEAFF
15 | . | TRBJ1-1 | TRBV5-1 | CASSVLQGSNTEAFF
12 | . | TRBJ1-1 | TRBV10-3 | CAISSGDTEAFF
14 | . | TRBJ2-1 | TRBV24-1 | CATSDELYNNEQFF
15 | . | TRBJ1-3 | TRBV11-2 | CASSLEGFLGNTIYF
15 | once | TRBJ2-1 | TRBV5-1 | CASSLAGLAYNEQFF
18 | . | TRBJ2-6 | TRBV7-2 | CASSLVGGAYSGANVLTF
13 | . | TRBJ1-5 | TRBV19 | CASSEAGHQPQHF